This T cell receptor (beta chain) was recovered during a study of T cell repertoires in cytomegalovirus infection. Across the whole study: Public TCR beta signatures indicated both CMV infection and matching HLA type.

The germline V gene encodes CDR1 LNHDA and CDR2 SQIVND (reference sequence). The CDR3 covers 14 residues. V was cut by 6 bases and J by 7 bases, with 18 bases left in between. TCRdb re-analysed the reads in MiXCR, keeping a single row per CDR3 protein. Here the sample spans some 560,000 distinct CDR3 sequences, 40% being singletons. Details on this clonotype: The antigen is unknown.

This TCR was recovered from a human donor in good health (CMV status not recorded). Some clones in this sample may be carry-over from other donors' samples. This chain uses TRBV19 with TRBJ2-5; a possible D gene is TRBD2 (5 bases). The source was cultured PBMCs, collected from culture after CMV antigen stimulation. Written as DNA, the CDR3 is TGTGCCAGTAGCCCGACCGCGGGTTTGGGGACCCAGTACTTC. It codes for CASSPTAGLGTQYF. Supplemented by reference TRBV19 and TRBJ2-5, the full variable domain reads DGGITQSPKYLFRKEGQNVTLSCEQNLNHDAMYWYRQDPGQGLRLIYYSQIVNDFQKGDIAEGYSVSREKKESFPLTVTSAQKNPTAFYLCASSPTAGLGTQYFGPGTRLLVL.